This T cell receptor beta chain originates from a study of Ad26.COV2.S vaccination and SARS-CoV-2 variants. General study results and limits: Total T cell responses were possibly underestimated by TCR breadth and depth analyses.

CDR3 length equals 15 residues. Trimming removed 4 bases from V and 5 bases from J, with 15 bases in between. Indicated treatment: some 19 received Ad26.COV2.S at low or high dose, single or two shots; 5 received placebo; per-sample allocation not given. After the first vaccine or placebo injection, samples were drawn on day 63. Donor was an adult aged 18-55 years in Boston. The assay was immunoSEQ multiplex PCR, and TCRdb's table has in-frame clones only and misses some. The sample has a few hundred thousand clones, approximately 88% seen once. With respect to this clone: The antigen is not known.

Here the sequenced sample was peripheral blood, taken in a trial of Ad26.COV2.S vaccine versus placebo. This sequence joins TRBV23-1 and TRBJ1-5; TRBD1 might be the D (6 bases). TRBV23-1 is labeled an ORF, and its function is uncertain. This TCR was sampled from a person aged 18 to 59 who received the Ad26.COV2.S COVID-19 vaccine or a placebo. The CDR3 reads CASSPAGARDQPQHF. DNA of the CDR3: TGCGCCAGCAGTCCAGCAGGGGCCCGTGATCAGCCCCAGCATTTT.